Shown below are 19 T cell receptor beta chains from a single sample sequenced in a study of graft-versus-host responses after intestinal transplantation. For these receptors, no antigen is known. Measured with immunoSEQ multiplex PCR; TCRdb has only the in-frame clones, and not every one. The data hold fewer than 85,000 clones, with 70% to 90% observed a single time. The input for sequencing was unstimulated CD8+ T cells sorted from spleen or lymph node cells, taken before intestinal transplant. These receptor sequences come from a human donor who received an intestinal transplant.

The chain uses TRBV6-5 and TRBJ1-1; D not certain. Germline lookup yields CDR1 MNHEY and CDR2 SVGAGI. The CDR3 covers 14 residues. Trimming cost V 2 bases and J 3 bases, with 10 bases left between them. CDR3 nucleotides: TGTGCCAGCAGTTACAATGGGCAGTACACTGAAGCTTTCTTT. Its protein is CASSYNGQYTEAFF.

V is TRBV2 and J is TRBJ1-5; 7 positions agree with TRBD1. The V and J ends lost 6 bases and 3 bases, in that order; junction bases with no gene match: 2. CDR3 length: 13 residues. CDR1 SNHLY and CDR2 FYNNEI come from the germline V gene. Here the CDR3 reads CASSDRDNQPQHF. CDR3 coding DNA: TGTGCCAGCAGCGACAGGGACAATCAGCCCCAGCATTTT.

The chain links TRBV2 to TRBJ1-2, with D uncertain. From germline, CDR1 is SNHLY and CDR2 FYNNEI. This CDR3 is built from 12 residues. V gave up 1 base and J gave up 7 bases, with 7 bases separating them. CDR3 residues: CASSEGGSGYTF. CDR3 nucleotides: TGTGCCAGCAGTGAAGGCGGTTCTGGCTACACCTTC. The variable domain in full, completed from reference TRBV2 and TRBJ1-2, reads EPEVTQTPSHQVTQMGQEVILRCVPISNHLYFYWYRQILGQKVEFLVSFYNNEISEKSEIFDDQFSVERPDGSNFTLKIRSTKLEDSAMYFCASSEGGSGYTFGSGTRLTVV.

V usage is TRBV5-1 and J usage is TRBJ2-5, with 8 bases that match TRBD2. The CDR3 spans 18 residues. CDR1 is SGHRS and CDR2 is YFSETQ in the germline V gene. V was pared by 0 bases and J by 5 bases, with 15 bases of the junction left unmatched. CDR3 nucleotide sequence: TGCGCCAGCAGCTTGGGTACCGGGACTAGGATGTTTGGGGAGACCCAGTACTTC. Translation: CASSLGTGTRMFGETQYF.

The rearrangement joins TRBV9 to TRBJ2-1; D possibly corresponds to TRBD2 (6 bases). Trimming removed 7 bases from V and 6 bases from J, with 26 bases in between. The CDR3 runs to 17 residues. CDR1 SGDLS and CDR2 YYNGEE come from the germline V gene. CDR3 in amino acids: CASGGREERRRANEQFF. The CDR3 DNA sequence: TGTGCCAGCGGCGGCCGAGAAGAAAGACGGAGGGCCAATGAGCAGTTCTTC.

This CDR3 reads CASSLGLGLNEQFF. The CDR3 DNA is TGTGCCAGCAGTTTAGGACTAGGCCTGAATGAGCAGTTCTTC. V usage is TRBV25-1 and J usage is TRBJ2-1; 7 positions agree with TRBD2. CDR3 length: 14 amino acids. Unmatched junction bases numbered 8, after V lost 5 bases and J lost 7 bases. Germline V lookup: CDR1 MGHDK, CDR2 SYGVNS.

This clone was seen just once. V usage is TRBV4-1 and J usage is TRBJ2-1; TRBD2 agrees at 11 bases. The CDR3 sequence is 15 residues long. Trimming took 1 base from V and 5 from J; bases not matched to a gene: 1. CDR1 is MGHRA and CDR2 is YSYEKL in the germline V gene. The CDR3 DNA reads TGCGCCAGCAGCCAAGTAGCGGGGGGGGACAATGAGCAGTTCTTC. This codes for CASSQVAGGDNEQFF.

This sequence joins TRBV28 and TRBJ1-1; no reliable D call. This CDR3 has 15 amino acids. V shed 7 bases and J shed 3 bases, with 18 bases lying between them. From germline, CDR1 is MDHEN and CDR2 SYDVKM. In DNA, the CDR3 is TGTGCCAGCACCCCATGGGGTTCCGGGGACACTGAAGCTTTCTTT. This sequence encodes CASTPWGSGDTEAFF.

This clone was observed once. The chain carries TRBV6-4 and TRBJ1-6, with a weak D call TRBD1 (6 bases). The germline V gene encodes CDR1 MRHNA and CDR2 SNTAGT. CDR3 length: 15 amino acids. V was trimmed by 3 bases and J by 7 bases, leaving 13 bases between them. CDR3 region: CASSESRTGNSPLHF. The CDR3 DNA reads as TGTGCCAGCAGTGAGTCGCGTACAGGGAATTCACCCCTCCACTTT.

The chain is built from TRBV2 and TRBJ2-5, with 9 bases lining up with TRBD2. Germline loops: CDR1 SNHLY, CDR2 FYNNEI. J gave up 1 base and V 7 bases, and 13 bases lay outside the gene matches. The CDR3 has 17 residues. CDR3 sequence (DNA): TGTGCCAGCACCCGGGGGGAAGCGGGGGGACTCCAAGAGACCCAGTACTTC. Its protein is CASTRGEAGGLQETQYF.

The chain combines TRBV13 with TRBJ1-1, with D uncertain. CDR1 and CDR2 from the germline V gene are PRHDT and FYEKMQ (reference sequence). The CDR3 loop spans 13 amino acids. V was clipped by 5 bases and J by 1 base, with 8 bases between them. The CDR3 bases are TGTGCCAGCAGCCGTGGCGGGAACACTGAAGCTTTCTTT. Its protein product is CASSRGGNTEAFF.

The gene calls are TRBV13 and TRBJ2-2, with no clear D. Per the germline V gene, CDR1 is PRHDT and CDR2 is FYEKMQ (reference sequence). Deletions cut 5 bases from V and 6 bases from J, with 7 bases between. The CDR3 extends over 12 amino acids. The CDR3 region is CASSPFSGELFF. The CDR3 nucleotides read TGTGCCAGCAGCCCCTTCTCCGGGGAGCTGTTTTTT.

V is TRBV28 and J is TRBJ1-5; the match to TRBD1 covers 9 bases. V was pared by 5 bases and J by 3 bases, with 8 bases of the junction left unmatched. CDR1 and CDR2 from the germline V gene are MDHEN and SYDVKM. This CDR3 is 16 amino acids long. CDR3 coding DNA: TGTGCCAGCAGTGCGACCGGGACAGGGTACAATCAGCCCCAGCATTTT. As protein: CASSATGTGYNQPQHF.

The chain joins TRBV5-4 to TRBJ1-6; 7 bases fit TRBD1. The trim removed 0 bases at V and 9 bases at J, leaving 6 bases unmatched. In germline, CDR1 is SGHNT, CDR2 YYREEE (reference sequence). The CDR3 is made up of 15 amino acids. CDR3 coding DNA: TGTGCCAGCAGCTTGGTTGGGGACAGCGCTTCACCCCTCCACTTT. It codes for CASSLVGDSASPLHF. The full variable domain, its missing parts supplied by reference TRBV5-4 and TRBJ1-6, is ETGVTQSPTHLIKTRGQQVTLRCSSQSGHNTVSWYQQALGQGPQFIFQYYREEENGRGNFPPRFSGLQFPNYSSELNVNALELDDSALYLCASSLVGDSASPLHFGNGTRLTVT.

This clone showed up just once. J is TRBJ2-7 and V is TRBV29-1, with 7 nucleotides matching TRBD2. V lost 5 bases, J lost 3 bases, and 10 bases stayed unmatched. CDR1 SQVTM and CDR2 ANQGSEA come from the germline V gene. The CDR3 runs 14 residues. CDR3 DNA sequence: TGCAGCGTTTTGGGGGGGGTCGACGGCTACGAGCAGTACTTC. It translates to CSVLGGVDGYEQYF.

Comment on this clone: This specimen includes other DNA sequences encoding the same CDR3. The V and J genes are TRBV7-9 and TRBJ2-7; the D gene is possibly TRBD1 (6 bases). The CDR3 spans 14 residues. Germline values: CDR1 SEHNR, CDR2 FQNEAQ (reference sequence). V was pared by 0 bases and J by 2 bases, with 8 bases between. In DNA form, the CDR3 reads TGTGCCAGCAGCTTAGCGGGACAAACCTACGAGCAGTACTTC. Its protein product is CASSLAGQTYEQYF.

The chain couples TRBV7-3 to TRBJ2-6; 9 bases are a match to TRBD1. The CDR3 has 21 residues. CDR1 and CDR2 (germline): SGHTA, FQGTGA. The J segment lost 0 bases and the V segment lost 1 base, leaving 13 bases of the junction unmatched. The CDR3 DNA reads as TGTGCCAGCAGCTTAAGTGGAGGCTCGGACAGGGGTAGCTCTGGGGCCAACGTCCTGACTTTC. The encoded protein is CASSLSGGSDRGSSGANVLTF.

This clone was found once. The chain's CDR3 is CATSSRRGPGEKLFF. The CDR3 DNA is TGTGCCACCAGCTCGCGCAGGGGGCCTGGTGAAAAACTGTTTTTT. The rearrangement joins TRBV15 to TRBJ1-4; 8 bases fit TRBD1. The V segment lost 5 bases and the J segment 7 bases; nucleotides outside the gene matches: 9. The germline gives CDR1 LNHNV, CDR2 YYDKDF (reference sequence). This CDR3 has 15 amino acids.

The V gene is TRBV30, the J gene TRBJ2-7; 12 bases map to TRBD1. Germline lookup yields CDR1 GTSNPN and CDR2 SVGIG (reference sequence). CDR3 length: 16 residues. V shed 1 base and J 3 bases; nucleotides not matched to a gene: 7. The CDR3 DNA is TGTGCCTGGAGTGCCCCCGGGACAGGGGGCGGCTACGAGCAGTACTTC. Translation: CAWSAPGTGGGYEQYF.